A single sample gave rise to the 8 T cell receptor beta chains below, sequenced in a study of blood T cell repertoires in COVID-19. The table came from immunoSEQ multiplex PCR; TCRdb's copy has only in-frame clones and leaves some out. The sample contains roughly 120,000 clones, approximately 84% of which appear only once. The sample taken for sequencing was peripheral blood. Receptors originate from a woman aged 60 to 75 with acute or convalescent COVID-19.

This chain links TRBV2 with TRBJ1-2; TRBD1 matches 7 bases. V trimming: 4 bases; J trimming: 4 bases; junction bases outside the gene matches: 6. Germline V gives CDR1 SNHLY, CDR2 FYNNEI. CDR3 length equals 14 residues. The DNA of the CDR3 is TGTGCCAGCAGTGTTCAAAGACAGGGCTATGGCTACACCTTC. It translates to CASSVQRQGYGYTF. Combining the CDR3 with reference TRBV2 and TRBJ1-2 gives the whole variable domain EPEVTQTPSHQVTQMGQEVILRCVPISNHLYFYWYRQILGQKVEFLVSFYNNEISEKSEIFDDQFSVERPDGSNFTLKIRSTKLEDSAMYFCASSVQRQGYGYTFGSGTRLTVV.

DNA for the CDR3: TGTGCCATCAGTGAGTACCAAGGGGGCAGGATGAACACTGAAGCTTTCTTT. As protein: CAISEYQGGRMNTEAFF. The chain joins TRBV10-3 to TRBJ1-1; 7 nucleotides line up with TRBD1. CDR1 is ENHRY and CDR2 is SYGVKD in the germline V gene. V lost 1 base, J lost 0 bases, and 8 bases stayed unmatched. The CDR3 sequence is 17 residues long.

CDR3 protein: CASSSRDPDTQYF. The CDR3 nucleotides are TGTGCCAGCAGCTCACGGGATCCAGATACGCAGTATTTT. V gene TRBV5-6 combines with J gene TRBJ2-3, with a possible D match to TRBD2 (5 bases). The CDR3 covers 13 residues. CDR1 SGHDT and CDR2 YYEEEE come from the germline V gene. The V end was cut by 3 bases, the J end by 4 bases, with 9 bases between.

This clone occurred once. The rearrangement joins TRBV6-5 to TRBJ1-2, with TRBD1 matching over 9 bases. Losses at the gene ends were 5 bases for V and 6 bases for J; bases not matched to a gene: 4. Germline values: CDR1 MNHEY, CDR2 SVGAGI. The length of the CDR3 is 13 residues. In DNA form, the CDR3 reads TGTGCCAGCAGTCCACGGACAGGGGATGGCTACACCTTC. Translation gives CASSPRTGDGYTF.

The chain uses TRBV3-1 (or the pseudogene TRBV3-2) and TRBJ1-1; 7 bases align to TRBD1. The CDR3 covers 15 residues. The germline CDR1 and CDR2 sequences are LGHDT and YNNKEL (reference sequence). Trimming at V came to 4 bases and at J to 5 bases, leaving 10 bases not matched to a gene. CDR3 residues: CASSPLWRGRTEAFF. CDR3 nucleotide sequence: TGTGCCAGCAGCCCACTATGGAGGGGGCGGACTGAAGCTTTCTTT.

The chain employs TRBV6-1 and TRBJ1-6; D gene ambiguous. This CDR3 contains 15 residues. In germline, CDR1 is MNHNS, CDR2 SASEGT. V gave up 2 bases and J gave up 7 bases, with 12 bases separating them. CDR3 coding DNA: TGTGCCAGCAGTGAAAGTGCAGTGTTCAATTCACCCCTCCACTTT. Translating it yields CASSESAVFNSPLHF.

This rearrangement joins TRBV5-4 to TRBJ1-2; 7 nucleotides match TRBD1. Germline assignment: CDR1 SGHNT and CDR2 YYREEE (reference sequence). This CDR3 is 13 amino acids long. V lost 2 bases, J lost 5 bases, and 3 bases stayed unmatched. The CDR3 DNA is TGTGCCAGCAGCTTTGACAGGGATTATGGCTACACCTTC. Translated: CASSFDRDYGYTF.

V usage is TRBV24-1 and J usage is TRBJ2-1; tentatively, D is TRBD2 (5 bases). This CDR3 has 13 residues. Germline V CDR1 and CDR2: KGHDR, SFDVKD. The germline V and J ends were trimmed by 5 bases and 4 bases, with 8 bases remaining between them. CDR3 nucleotides: TGTGCCACCAGTGCGGAGCGGTACAATGAGCAGTTCTTC. Translated, it gives CATSAERYNEQFF.